The 3 T cell receptor beta chains in this list originate from one sample, sequenced in a study of blood T cell repertoires in COVID-19. Measured with immunoSEQ multiplex PCR; TCRdb has only the in-frame clones, and not every one. This table has around 130,000 clones, about 85% appearing once. Sequenced material: peripheral blood. The receptor set was obtained from a man aged 40-50 years with active or convalescent COVID-19.

The chain joins TRBV19 to TRBJ1-2; D might be TRBD1 (5 bases). Deletions cut 5 bases from V and 0 bases from J, with 16 bases between. The CDR3 consists of 16 residues. Germline loops: CDR1 LNHDA, CDR2 SQIVND (reference sequence). CDR3 sequence: CASSPPRGGPNYGYTF. CDR3 DNA: TGTGCCAGTAGTCCGCCGCGGGGGGGACCTAACTATGGCTACACCTTC.

The V gene is TRBV28, the J gene TRBJ2-7, with D possibly TRBD1 on 6 matching bases. The V gene lost 3 bases and the J gene lost 4 bases, with 13 bases spanning the gap. Germline lookup yields CDR1 MDHEN and CDR2 SYDVKM. The CDR3 is 14 residues long. The CDR3 DNA sequence: TGTGCCAGCAGTTTGTGGGGCAGGGGTTACGAGCAGTACTTC. Amino acids: CASSLWGRGYEQYF. The variable domain in full, completed from reference TRBV28 and TRBJ2-7, reads DVKVTQSSRYLVKRTGEKVFLECVQDMDHENMFWYRQDPGLGLRLIYFSYDVKMKEKGDIPEGYSVSREKKERFSLILESASTNQTSMYLCASSLWGRGYEQYFGPGTRLTVT.

This clone was found once. The genes are TRBV7-2 and TRBJ1-2, with D maybe TRBD1 (5 bases). V was clipped by 7 bases and J by 6 bases, with 27 bases between them. Per the germline V gene, CDR1 is SGHTA and CDR2 is FQGNSA. This CDR3 spans 17 amino acids. The CDR3 coding sequence is TGTGCCAGCATCAGAGGGTACTCGGAGGGGAAGGGACATGGCTACACCTTC. As protein: CASIRGYSEGKGHGYTF. Variable domain in full (rest from reference TRBV7-2 and TRBJ1-2): GAGVSQSPSNKVTEKGKDVELRCDPISGHTALYWYRQSLGQGLEFLIYFQGNSAPDKSGLPSDRFSAERTGGSVSTLTIQRTQQEDSAVYLCASIRGYSEGKGHGYTFGSGTRLTVV.